The T cell receptor beta chain described here comes from a study of Tregs in tolerant kidney transplant recipients. Study-level findings and limits: Tregs expanded with activated donor B cells seemed most donor-specific. For some patients, primers changed over time, blocking nucleotide-level comparison.

As concerns this clone: Its antigen is currently unknown.

Trimming took 2 bases from V and 2 from J; bases not matched to a gene: 18. The CDR3 covers 19 residues. In germline, CDR1 is GTSNPN, CDR2 SVGIG (reference sequence). Thawed PBMCs were FACS-sorted into unstimulated CD4+CD25+CD127- regulatory T cells, CD4+CD25- non-regulatory cells, CD4 and CD8 cells. Before regulatory T cell sorting, thawed PBMCs rested overnight at 37°C in about 190 IU/ml IL-2. Data came from immunoSEQ multiplex PCR; TCRdb stores just in-frame clones and leaves some out. This table has just under 65,000 clones, more than 95% appearing once. The sample consisted of Tregs from blood, taken before the transplant. The chain joins TRBV30 to TRBJ2-7; 10 bases align to TRBD2. The sequence was obtained from a human donor who received a combined kidney and bone marrow transplant. The CDR3 is CAWSTKPSRTSGFAYEQYF. CDR3 bases: TGTGCCTGGAGTACCAAACCCTCTAGGACTAGCGGCTTCGCCTACGAGCAGTACTTC.